The clone carrying this TCR beta chain was observed once. What it recognizes is unknown. These data originate in a study of memory CD4+ T cells and cytomegalovirus serostatus. General study results and limits: Suggested: most of the CMV-linked TCR signature lies in CD4+ memory cells.

V was clipped by 5 bases and J by 6 bases; unmatched bases: 5. The CDR3 extends over 13 amino acids. The germline CDR1 and CDR2 sequences are SGHAT and FQNNGV. The sort gate was single viable CD3+CD4+CD8-CD45RO+ cells for memory CD4+ T cells. Positive selection with CD4 microbeads enriched total CD4+ T cells. Methods used by the authors: Out-of-frame sequences were removed, leaving 2 million to 2.5 million distinct TCRbeta sequences. The method was immunoSEQ multiplex PCR; TCRdb's version includes in-frame clones alone and lacks a portion of them. D and trimming were read from the DNA, whereas the V and J calls and clone size are those reported in that table. The sample has approximately 70,000 clones; roughly 76% are singletons.

The source is an adult in good health and CMV-seropositive. This chain uses TRBV11-2 with TRBJ1-2; 8 positions agree with TRBD1. The material sequenced was memory CD4+ T cells from blood. CDR3 DNA: TGTGCCAGCAGCCTGGACAGGGACGATGGCTACACCTTC. Translating it yields CASSLDRDDGYTF.